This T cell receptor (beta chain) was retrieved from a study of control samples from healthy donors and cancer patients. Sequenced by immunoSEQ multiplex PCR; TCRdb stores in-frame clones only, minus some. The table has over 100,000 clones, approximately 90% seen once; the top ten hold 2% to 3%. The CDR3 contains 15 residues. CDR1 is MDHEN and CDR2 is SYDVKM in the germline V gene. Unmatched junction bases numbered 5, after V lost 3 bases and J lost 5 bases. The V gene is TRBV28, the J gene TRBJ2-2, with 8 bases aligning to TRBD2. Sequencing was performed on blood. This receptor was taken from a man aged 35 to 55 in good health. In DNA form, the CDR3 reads TGTGCCAGCAGTTTTTCGGGGGGGCTGACCGGGGAGCTGTTTTTT. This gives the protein CASSFSGGLTGELFF. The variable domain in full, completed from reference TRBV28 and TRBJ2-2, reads DVKVTQSSRYLVKRTGEKVFLECVQDMDHENMFWYRQDPGLGLRLIYFSYDVKMKEKGDIPEGYSVSREKKERFSLILESASTNQTSMYLCASSFSGGLTGELFFGEGSRLTVL.